The entry that follows covers one T cell receptor (beta chain) sequence. Other DNA sequences in the same sample also yield this CDR3. Some clones are missing from TCRdb's copy, which holds only in-frame ones; the method was immunoSEQ multiplex PCR. The sample shows about 140,000 clones, roughly 90% of them seen only once. This sample was taken from a study of blood T cell repertoires in COVID-19. About the study: The analysed material was cDNA or gDNA that came from T cells, B-cell-depleted T cells, or PBMCs.

Germline CDR1 is SGHAT and CDR2 is FQNNGV. The CDR3 runs 14 residues. Germline trimming cut 1 base from V and 3 bases from J; bases unmatched to any gene: 0. The J gene is TRBJ2-7, the V gene TRBV11-2; 10 positions match TRBD2. The sample consisted of peripheral blood. The receptor was derived from a man aged 45-65 years with active or convalescent COVID-19. As DNA, the CDR3 is TGTGCCAGCAGCTTAGGACTAGCGGGCTACGAGCAGTACTTC. It encodes CASSLGLAGYEQYF. Together with reference TRBV11-2 and TRBJ2-7, the CDR3 gives the full variable domain: EAGVAQSPRYKIIEKRQSVAFWCNPISGHATLYWYQQILGQGPKLLIQFQNNGVVDDSQLPKDRFSAERLKGVDSTLKIQPAKLEDSAVYLCASSLGLAGYEQYFGPGTRLTVT.